These 16 T cell receptor beta chains originate from one sample sequenced in a study of blood T cell repertoires in COVID-19. The data were produced by immunoSEQ multiplex PCR, yet TCRdb's version contains in-frame clones alone and is incomplete. This table has some 150,000 clones, over 80% appearing once. The specimen was peripheral blood. The receptor set was obtained from a woman of 80 years or more with acute or convalescent COVID-19.

This clone has a handful of counts. V usage is TRBV4-2 and J usage is TRBJ2-1; possibly TRBD1 for D (6 bases). The length of the CDR3 is 15 residues. The germline CDR1 and CDR2 sequences are LGHNA and YNFKEQ. V gave up 4 bases and J gave up 0 bases, with 10 bases separating them. In DNA form, the CDR3 reads TGTGCCAGCAGCCCTACAGGGAGCTCCTACAATGAGCAGTTCTTC. It is translated as CASSPTGSSYNEQFF.

The J gene is TRBJ1-5, the V gene TRBV6-5, with D maybe TRBD1 (5 bases). The V gene's germline CDR1 is MNHEY and CDR2 SVGAGI. CDR3 length: 14 amino acids. Trimming stripped 6 bases from V and 4 bases from J, with 13 bases between. DNA of the CDR3: TGTGCCAGCAGCCGTCCGGGGGGGAATCAGCCCCAGCATTTT. This codes for CASSRPGGNQPQHF.

This chain joins TRBV18 and TRBJ2-1; TRBD2 might be the D (6 bases). V lost 3 bases and J lost 4, with 16 bases in between. This CDR3 contains 16 residues. CDR1 and CDR2 from the germline V gene are KGHSH and LQKENI. The CDR3 here is CASSPSLASSYNEQFF. The CDR3 nucleotides read TGTGCCAGCTCACCGTCACTAGCCTCCTCGTACAATGAGCAGTTCTTC.

This clone was picked up one time. The chain has TRBV28 and TRBJ1-1, with unresolved D. CDR1 and CDR2 (germline): MDHEN, SYDVKM. Trimming removed 1 base at V and 0 bases at J, with 6 bases between. This CDR3 has 14 amino acids. The CDR3 DNA reads TGTGCCAGCAGTTTATTACAATTGAACACTGAAGCTTTCTTT. Protein sequence: CASSLLQLNTEAFF.

The chain is built from TRBV5-3 and TRBJ1-5, with D perhaps matching TRBD1 (5 bases). TRBV5-3 is an open reading frame, and its role is uncertain. CDR3 size: 14 residues. Trimming shortened V by 3 bases and J by 3 bases, and 10 bases separated the two germline ends. Here the CDR3 reads CARSCQGLNQPQHF. The DNA of the CDR3 is TGTGCCAGAAGCTGTCAGGGCCTCAATCAGCCCCAGCATTTT.

In its sample, this clone was seen once. J is TRBJ1-6 and V is TRBV6-5, with TRBD1 matching over 10 bases. Germline lookup yields CDR1 MNHEY and CDR2 SVGAGI. The CDR3 is 14 residues long. V was pared by 4 bases and J by 8 bases, with 2 bases of the junction left unmatched. The CDR3 loop is CASSSDRGHSPLHF. The CDR3 nucleotides are TGTGCCAGCAGTTCTGACAGGGGGCATTCACCCCTCCACTTT.

V is TRBV25-1 and J is TRBJ2-7; TRBD1 might be the D (5 bases). CDR1 and CDR2 (germline): MGHDK, SYGVNS. There are 13 residues in the CDR3. V lost 2 bases and J lost 5, with 10 bases in between. DNA of the CDR3: TGTGCCAGCAGTGAAGGTATAGGGGACGAGCAGTACTTC. Its translation: CASSEGIGDEQYF.

V is TRBV7-8 and J is TRBJ2-7; D not certain. The CDR3 is made up of 13 amino acids. V lost 5 bases, J lost 0 bases, and 8 bases lay in between. CDR1 and CDR2 from the germline V gene are SGHVS and FQNEAQ. CDR3: CASSTTVSYEQYF. As DNA, the CDR3 is TGTGCCAGCAGCACGACTGTCTCCTACGAGCAGTACTTC. Filled out from reference TRBV7-8 and TRBJ2-7, the complete variable domain reads GAGVSQSPRYKVAKRGQDVALRCDPISGHVSLFWYQQALGQGPEFLTYFQNEAQLDKSGLPSDRFFAERPEGSVSTLKIQRTQQEDSAVYLCASSTTVSYEQYFGPGTRLTVT.

The chain employs TRBV5-1 and TRBJ1-2; 10 nucleotides align to TRBD1. Trimming removed 0 bases from V and 5 bases from J; junction bases left unmatched: 1. The CDR3 sequence is 14 residues long. Germline loops: CDR1 SGHRS, CDR2 YFSETQ. DNA for the CDR3: TGCGCCAGCAGCTTGGGACAGGGGGCGTATGGCTACACCTTC. Encoded protein: CASSLGQGAYGYTF. Based on the CDR3 plus reference TRBV5-1 and TRBJ1-2, the full variable domain is KAGVTQTPRYLIKTRGQQVTLSCSPISGHRSVSWYQQTPGQGLQFLFEYFSETQRNKGNFPGRFSGRQFSNSRSEMNVSTLELGDSALYLCASSLGQGAYGYTFGSGTRLTVV.

This clone was counted between two and nine times. The genes are TRBV6-2 or TRBV6-3 and TRBJ1-2; the D is unclear. Germline V gene sequence: CDR1 MNHEY, CDR2 SVGEGT. V lost 6 bases and J lost 4, with 12 bases in between. The length of the CDR3 is 13 residues. The CDR3 region has the DNA TGTGCCAGCAGCTCCTCGGGATTCTATGGCTACACCTTC. Amino acid sequence: CASSSSGFYGYTF.

V gene TRBV15 combines with J gene TRBJ1-3; D is perhaps TRBD1 (6 bases). Germline values: CDR1 LNHNV, CDR2 YYDKDF (reference sequence). The CDR3 runs to 16 residues. Trimming cost V 5 bases and J 0 bases, with 14 bases left between them. The CDR3 bases are TGTGCCACCAGCTGGGGGGGCAGCCTCTCTGGAAACACCATATATTTT. This codes for CATSWGGSLSGNTIYF.

J is TRBJ1-2 and V is TRBV5-6, with D possibly matching TRBD1 (5 bases). CDR1 and CDR2 (germline): SGHDT, YYEEEE. Trimming left V 0 bases short and J 3 bases short, with 12 bases between. CDR3 length: 15 amino acids. The DNA of the CDR3 is TGTGCCAGCAGCTTGGTCCAGGGAAGGGACTATGGCTACACCTTC. Its protein is CASSLVQGRDYGYTF.

V and J are TRBV2 and TRBJ2-2; 9 bases fit TRBD1. The ends lost 6 bases at V and 1 base at J; junction bases unmatched: 3. The V gene's germline CDR1 is SNHLY and CDR2 FYNNEI. The CDR3 covers 15 residues. CDR3 nucleotide sequence: TGTGCCAGCAGCCGACAGGGGGAGAACACCGGGGAGCTGTTTTTT. Its protein product is CASSRQGENTGELFF.

V usage is TRBV7-3 and J usage is TRBJ2-1; D perhaps matches TRBD2 (6 bases). The V end lost 5 bases, the J end lost 0 bases, and 11 bases lay between the germline ends. CDR3 size: 15 residues. Germline V gene sequence: CDR1 SGHTA, CDR2 FQGTGA. CDR3 sequence: CASSPSGGSYNEQFF. In nucleotides, the CDR3 is TGTGCCAGCAGCCCCTCCGGGGGCTCCTACAATGAGCAGTTCTTC. The whole variable domain, remainder taken from reference TRBV7-3 and TRBJ2-1, is GAGVSQTPSNKVTEKGKYVELRCDPISGHTALYWYRQSLGQGPEFLIYFQGTGAADDSGLPNDRFFAVRPEGSVSTLKIQRTERGDSAVYLCASSPSGGSYNEQFFGPGTRLTVL.

The V and J genes are TRBV28 and TRBJ1-3; perhaps TRBD1 as D (5 bases). V shed 1 base and J shed 0 bases, with 7 bases lying between them. There are 15 residues in the CDR3. Germline lookup yields CDR1 MDHEN and CDR2 SYDVKM. The CDR3 sequence: CASSLSGGSGNTIYF. Written as DNA, the CDR3 is TGTGCCAGCAGTTTATCCGGGGGCTCTGGAAACACCATATATTTT.

The genes are TRBV19 and TRBJ1-1, with a possible D match to TRBD1 (6 bases). Germline V lookup: CDR1 LNHDA, CDR2 SQIVND (reference sequence). The ends were cut back, 6 bases at V and 0 bases at J, with 11 bases in the middle. The CDR3 has 14 residues. CDR3 bases: TGTGCCAGTAGCAAGGGGGATCTGAACACTGAAGCTTTCTTT. This codes for CASSKGDLNTEAFF. Supplemented by reference TRBV19 and TRBJ1-1, the full variable domain reads DGGITQSPKYLFRKEGQNVTLSCEQNLNHDAMYWYRQDPGQGLRLIYYSQIVNDFQKGDIAEGYSVSREKKESFPLTVTSAQKNPTAFYLCASSKGDLNTEAFFGQGTRLTVV.